Detailed here is one TCR beta chain. The data stem from a study of blood T cell repertoires in COVID-19. Study as a whole: Sites in the United States, Italy and Spain provided acute and convalescent COVID-19 samples. Sources were T cells, B-cell-depleted T cells, or PBMCs; the material itself was cDNA or gDNA.

How the authors handled the data: Amplification from reference gene primers served as the basis for estimated nucleated cell counts. The table came from immunoSEQ multiplex PCR; TCRdb's copy has only in-frame clones and leaves some out. The V and J calls and the clone size are those of that table, but D and trimming were determined from the DNA. The sample shows about 250,000 clones, approximately 90% of them seen only once. In germline, CDR1 is SGHKS, CDR2 YYEKEE (reference sequence). The length of the CDR3 is 14 residues. V was trimmed by 0 bases and J by 2 bases, leaving 8 bases between them. The sample consisted of peripheral blood. The clonotype comes from a man aged 30-40 years with acute or convalescent COVID-19. The chain recombines TRBV5-5 with TRBJ1-1, with D tentatively TRBD1 (5 bases). The CDR3 loop is CASSLGRANTEAFF. The CDR3 DNA reads TGTGCCAGCAGCTTGGGCAGGGCTAACACTGAAGCTTTCTTT.